The subject of this entry is one TCR beta chain. The nonmyeloablative bone marrow transplants came from related graft donors, with transient mixed chimerism. Data came from immunoSEQ multiplex PCR; TCRdb stores just in-frame clones and leaves some out. The repertoire includes 50,000 or so clones, approximately 91% of them detected once, and approximately 14% sits in the top ten. This sample was included in a study of Tregs in tolerant kidney transplant recipients. From germline, CDR1 is SNHLY and CDR2 FYNNEI. This CDR3 is built from 12 residues. With 3 bases removed from V and 8 bases from J, the gap between germline ends came to 7 bases.

The TCR originated in a human patient who received a combined kidney and bone marrow transplant. Some T cells may arise from the graft donor. This specimen was CD8+ T cells from blood (PBMCs), taken 24 months after the transplant. This chain joins TRBV2 and TRBJ1-4, with D unresolved. Written as DNA, the CDR3 is TGTGCCAGCAGTGATGCGGAGGAAAAACTGTTTTTT. Protein sequence: CASSDAEEKLFF.